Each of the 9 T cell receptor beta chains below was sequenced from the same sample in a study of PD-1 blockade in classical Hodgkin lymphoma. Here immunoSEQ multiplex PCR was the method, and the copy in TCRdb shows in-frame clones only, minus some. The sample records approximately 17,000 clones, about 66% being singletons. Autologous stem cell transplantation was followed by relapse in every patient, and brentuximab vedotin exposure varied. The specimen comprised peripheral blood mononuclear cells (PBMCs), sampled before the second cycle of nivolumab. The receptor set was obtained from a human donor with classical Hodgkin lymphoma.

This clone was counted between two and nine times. The CDR3 bases are TGTGCCAGTAGTACCAATAATCAGCCCCAGCATTTT. The encoded protein is CASSTNNQPQHF. V and J are TRBV19 and TRBJ1-5; D not certain. CDR3 length: 12 amino acids. The germline V and J ends were trimmed by 4 bases and 4 bases, with 5 bases remaining between them. CDR1 and CDR2 from the germline V gene are LNHDA and SQIVND (reference sequence).

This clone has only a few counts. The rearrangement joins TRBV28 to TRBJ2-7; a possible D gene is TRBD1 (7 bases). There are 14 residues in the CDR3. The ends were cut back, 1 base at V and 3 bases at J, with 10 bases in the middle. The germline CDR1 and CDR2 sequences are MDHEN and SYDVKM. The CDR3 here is CASSLFQGGYEQYF. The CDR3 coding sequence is TGTGCCAGCAGTTTATTTCAGGGGGGCTACGAGCAGTACTTC.

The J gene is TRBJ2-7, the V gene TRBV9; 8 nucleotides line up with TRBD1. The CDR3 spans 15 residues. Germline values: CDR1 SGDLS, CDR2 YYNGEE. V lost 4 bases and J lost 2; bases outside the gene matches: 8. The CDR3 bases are TGTGCCAGCAGCCCCGAGGGACAGGTTACCTACGAGCAGTACTTC. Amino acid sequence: CASSPEGQVTYEQYF.

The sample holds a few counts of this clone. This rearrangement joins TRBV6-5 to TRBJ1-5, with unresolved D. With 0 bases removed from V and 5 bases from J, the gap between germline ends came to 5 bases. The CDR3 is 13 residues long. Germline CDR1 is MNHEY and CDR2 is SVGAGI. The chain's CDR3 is CASSYSNHQPQHF. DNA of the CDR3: TGTGCCAGCAGTTACTCGAACCATCAGCCCCAGCATTTT.

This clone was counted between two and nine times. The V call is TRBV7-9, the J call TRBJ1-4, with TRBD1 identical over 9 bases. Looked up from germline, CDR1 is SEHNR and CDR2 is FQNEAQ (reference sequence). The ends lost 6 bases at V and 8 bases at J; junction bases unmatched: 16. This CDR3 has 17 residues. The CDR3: CASRLKDPGQGQEKLFF. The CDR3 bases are TGTGCCAGCAGGCTTAAGGATCCGGGACAGGGCCAGGAAAAACTGTTTTTT.

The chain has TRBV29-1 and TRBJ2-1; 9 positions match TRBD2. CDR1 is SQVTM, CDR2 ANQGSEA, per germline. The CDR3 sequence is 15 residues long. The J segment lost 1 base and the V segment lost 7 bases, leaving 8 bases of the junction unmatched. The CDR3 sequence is CSARLAGGSYNEQFF. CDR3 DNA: TGCAGCGCCCGACTGGCGGGAGGGTCCTACAATGAGCAGTTCTTC.

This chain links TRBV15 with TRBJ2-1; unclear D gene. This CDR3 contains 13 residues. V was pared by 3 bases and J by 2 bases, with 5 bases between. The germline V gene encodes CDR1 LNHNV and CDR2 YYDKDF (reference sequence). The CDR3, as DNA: TGTGCCACCAGCAGTACCACCTACAATGAGCAGTTCTTC. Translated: CATSSTTYNEQFF. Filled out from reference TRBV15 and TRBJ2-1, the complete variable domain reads DAMVIQNPRYQVTQFGKPVTLSCSQTLNHNVMYWYQQKSSQAPKLLFHYYDKDFNNEADTPDNFQSRRPNTSFCFLDIRSPGLGDTAMYLCATSSTTYNEQFFGPGTRLTVL.

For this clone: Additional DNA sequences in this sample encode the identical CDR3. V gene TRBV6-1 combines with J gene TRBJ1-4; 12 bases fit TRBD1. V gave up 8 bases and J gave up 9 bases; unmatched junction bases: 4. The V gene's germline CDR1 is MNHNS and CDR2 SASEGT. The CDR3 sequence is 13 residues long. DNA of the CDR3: TGTGCCAGCGGGGACAGGGGGCTTAAAAAACTGTTTTTT. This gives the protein CASGDRGLKKLFF.

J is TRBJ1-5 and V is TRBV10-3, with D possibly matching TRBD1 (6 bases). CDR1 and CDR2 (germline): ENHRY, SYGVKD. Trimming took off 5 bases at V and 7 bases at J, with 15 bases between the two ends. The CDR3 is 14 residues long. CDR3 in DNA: TGTGCCATCAGTCGGGACCCGCAGGGGCAGCCCCAGCATTTT. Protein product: CAISRDPQGQPQHF.